Shown below are 12 T cell receptor beta chains from a single sample sequenced in a study of blood T cell repertoires in COVID-19. This table comes from immunoSEQ multiplex PCR, and its TCRdb copy is limited to in-frame clones, with some not included. The sample contains more than 200,000 clones, less than 90% of which appear only once. Sequenced material: peripheral blood. The receptors were sampled from a man aged 30-40 years with active or convalescent COVID-19.

The chain employs TRBV29-1 and TRBJ1-1, with D uncertain. The ends were cut back, 5 bases at V and 0 bases at J, with 10 bases in the middle. The CDR3 has 13 amino acids. Germline V gives CDR1 SQVTM, CDR2 ANQGSEA. This CDR3 reads CSVTRSMNTEAFF. CDR3 bases: TGCAGCGTTACGCGTTCGATGAACACTGAAGCTTTCTTT.

The J gene is TRBJ1-3, the V gene TRBV7-2; D gene ambiguous. Germline V gives CDR1 SGHTA, CDR2 FQGNSA. The CDR3 is 16 amino acids. V lost 2 bases to trimming and J lost 4 bases, with 15 bases between them. CDR3 DNA: TGTGCCAGCAGCTTAATGGCCACCTCGTCCGGAAACACCATATATTTT. This gives the protein CASSLMATSSGNTIYF.

This chain connects TRBV6-5 to TRBJ1-6; D remains ambiguous. Germline V CDR1 and CDR2: MNHEY, SVGAGI. The CDR3 covers 15 residues. V lost 6 bases and J 0 bases, leaving 9 bases between the germline ends. The DNA of the CDR3 is TGTGCCAGCAGAACAGTTAGCTCCTATAATTCACCCCTCCACTTT. Protein sequence: CASRTVSSYNSPLHF.

The V gene is TRBV5-1, the J gene TRBJ1-4, with 10 positions matching TRBD1. From germline, CDR1 is SGHRS and CDR2 YFSETQ. The CDR3 contains 15 residues. V lost 4 bases, J lost 5 bases, and 5 bases stayed unmatched. CDR3 nucleotides: TGCGCCAGCAGCCGGGACAGGGGCGGAAATGAAAAACTGTTTTTT. Translated, it gives CASSRDRGGNEKLFF.

This chain uses TRBV11-2 with TRBJ1-6; unclear D gene. Germline CDR1 SGHAT, CDR2 FQNNGV. Trimming pared 5 bases from V and 0 bases from J, leaving 11 bases between. This CDR3 is built from 16 residues. The CDR3 DNA is TGTGCCAGCAGCACCGGGTGGAGCTCCTATAATTCACCCCTCCACTTT. It translates to CASSTGWSSYNSPLHF.

The chain is built from TRBV20-1 and TRBJ2-5; unclear D gene. V was pared by 3 bases and J by 4 bases, with 9 bases between. Germline lookup yields CDR1 DFQATT and CDR2 SNEGSKA (reference sequence). CDR3 length: 12 amino acids. The chain's CDR3 is CSASWSIETQYF. The CDR3, as DNA: TGCAGTGCTAGTTGGAGCATAGAGACCCAGTACTTC.

This rearrangement joins TRBV4-3 to TRBJ1-6, with 10 bases matching TRBD1. This CDR3 is built from 16 residues. Trimming removed 0 bases from V and 8 bases from J; junction bases left unmatched: 4. From germline, CDR1 is LGHNA and CDR2 YSLEER. The CDR3 spells CASSQDRDRGYSPLHF. The CDR3 DNA reads TGCGCCAGCAGCCAAGACCGGGACAGGGGTTATTCACCCCTCCACTTT.

The chain has TRBV27 and TRBJ1-2, with 7 bases that match TRBD1. This CDR3 has 13 residues. Trimming removed 2 bases from V and 5 bases from J; junction bases left unmatched: 2. Germline V gives CDR1 MNHEY, CDR2 SMNVEV (reference sequence). CDR3 loop: CASSLTGQYGYTF. DNA of the CDR3: TGTGCCAGCAGTTTAACGGGACAGTATGGCTACACCTTC.

The genes are TRBV19 and TRBJ1-1; D not resolved. CDR3 length: 13 residues. V was trimmed by 10 bases and J by 1 base, leaving 13 bases between them. Germline V gene data show CDR1 as LNHDA and CDR2 as SQIVND (reference sequence). CDR3 DNA: TGTGCCACCCAGGACTGGGAGAACACTGAAGCTTTCTTT. Its protein product is CATQDWENTEAFF.

This chain links TRBV7-2 with TRBJ1-2; 7 bases agree with TRBD1. V lost 5 bases, J lost 5 bases, and 2 bases stayed unmatched. Germline V gene lookup returns CDR1 SGHTA and CDR2 FQGNSA. The CDR3 runs to 12 residues. CDR3 region: CASSPGGYGYTF. In DNA, the CDR3 is TGTGCCAGCAGCCCAGGGGGATATGGCTACACCTTC.

The J gene is TRBJ2-5, the V gene TRBV3-1 (or the pseudogene TRBV3-2); 10 bases line up with TRBD1. Trimming removed 4 bases from V and 5 bases from J; junction bases left unmatched: 7. CDR1 and CDR2 from the germline V gene are LGHDT and YNNKEL (reference sequence). The CDR3 sequence is 15 residues long. The CDR3 DNA sequence: TGTGCCAGCAGCCCCGACAGGGGGCGCGGGGAGACCCAGTACTTC. As protein: CASSPDRGRGETQYF.

This clone occurred a few times. V usage is TRBV2 and J usage is TRBJ1-4; no clear D gene. Germline V gene lookup returns CDR1 SNHLY and CDR2 FYNNEI. With 4 bases removed from V and 8 bases from J, the gap between germline ends came to 11 bases. This CDR3 has 13 amino acids. The CDR3 here is CASSVVSSEKLFF. The CDR3 coding sequence is TGTGCCAGCAGTGTTGTGTCAAGCGAAAAACTGTTTTTT.